Detailed here is one T cell receptor beta chain. Its antigen is as yet unknown. This specimen belongs to a study of T cell responses to AZD1222 COVID-19 vaccine. The table came from immunoSEQ multiplex PCR; TCRdb's copy has only in-frame clones and leaves some out. The table has more than 150,000 clones, around 85% seen once. Whole-study results and caveats: Nearly half of unique spike-specific TCRs reportedly avoided B.1.351 and B.1.1.7 mutated regions. Repertoires were obtained solely post-peak T cell response. Baseline seropositivity occurred in only six AZD1222 recipients. Most donors were white British, females outnumbered males, and clonal diversity was possibly underestimated.

CDR1 is MNHEY, CDR2 SVGAGI, per germline. CDR3 length: 13 amino acids. V was clipped by 6 bases and J by 3 bases; unmatched bases: 3. Sequenced here: peripheral blood, sampled after recovery from COVID-19. The receptor was derived from an adult who had recovered from COVID-19. This chain links TRBV6-5 with TRBJ1-2; TRBD1 matches 8 bases. The CDR3 reads CASRQTGDYGYTF. Here the CDR3 DNA reads TGTGCCAGCAGACAGACAGGGGACTATGGCTACACCTTC.